Reported below is one TCR beta chain. Its recognized antigen is unknown. The record has no base qualities; no much larger clone is one base away. A cohort of under 45 patients with surgically resected non-small-cell lung cancer, for whom both primary tumor and brain metastasis specimens were available, was included. The sample belongs to a study of brain metastases from non-small cell lung cancer (dated by TCRdb to the late 2010s). For the wider study: The study profiled the immune microenvironment of paired resected primary tumors and brain metastases taken from patients with non-small-cell lung cancer.

Library preparation employed the immunoSEQ multiplex PCR assay. Sequencing of the T-cell receptor beta chain repertoire was carried out together with a 770-gene immune expression panel. The source is immuneACCESS, and TCRdb retained only in-frame sequences with V and J called. Part of the clones is not carried over; for the studies checked, unresolved V genes explain less than half of this, and the remainder is unexplained. This sample is represented by about 1,600 clones; more than 75% of them were singletons. The biggest ten clones account for about 9.6% of the sample. V is cut by 3 bases and J by 8 bases, and the space between the germline ends is 8 bases. The CDR3 runs 12 residues from the cysteine to the phenylalanine. Only the CDR3 DNA is retained, 36 bases long and in frame from the first base. Based on the germline V gene, the CDR1 and CDR2 sequences are MDHEN and SYDVKM.

The source material was tumor-adjacent normal tissue. The TCR sequence derives from a donor aged 40 or older with non-small cell lung cancer. The chain was built from TRBV28 and TRBJ2-1, with no confident D gene call. The nucleotide sequence is TGTGCCAGCAGTTTGAGTGGTCATGAGCAGTTCTTC. The encoded protein is CASSLSGHEQFF.